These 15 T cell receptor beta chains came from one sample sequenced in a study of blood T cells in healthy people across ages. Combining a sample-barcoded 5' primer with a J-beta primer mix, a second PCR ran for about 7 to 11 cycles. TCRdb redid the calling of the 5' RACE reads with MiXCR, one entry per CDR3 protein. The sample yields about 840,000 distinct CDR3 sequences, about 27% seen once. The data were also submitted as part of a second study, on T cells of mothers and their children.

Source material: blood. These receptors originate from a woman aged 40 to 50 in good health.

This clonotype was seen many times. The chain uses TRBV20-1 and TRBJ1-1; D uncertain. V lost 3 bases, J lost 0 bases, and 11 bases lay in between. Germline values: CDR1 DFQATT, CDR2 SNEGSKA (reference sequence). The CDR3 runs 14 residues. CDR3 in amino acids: CSARVLGMNTEAFF. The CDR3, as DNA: TGCAGTGCTAGGGTCCTGGGGATGAACACTGAAGCTTTCTTT.

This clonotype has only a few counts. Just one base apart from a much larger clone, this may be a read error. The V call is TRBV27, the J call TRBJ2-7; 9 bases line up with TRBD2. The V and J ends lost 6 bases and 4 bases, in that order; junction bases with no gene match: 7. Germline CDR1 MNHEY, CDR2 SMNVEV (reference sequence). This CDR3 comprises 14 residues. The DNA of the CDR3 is TGTGCCAGCAGGCGGGGGGGCGGATGTTACGAGCAGTACTTC. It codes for CASRRGGGCYEQYF.

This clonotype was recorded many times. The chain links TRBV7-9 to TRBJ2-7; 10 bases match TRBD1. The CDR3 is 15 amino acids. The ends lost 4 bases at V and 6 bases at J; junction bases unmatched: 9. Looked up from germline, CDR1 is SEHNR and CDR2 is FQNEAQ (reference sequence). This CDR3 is CASSSRTGTGVEQYF. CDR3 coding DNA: TGTGCCAGCAGCTCGCGTACCGGGACAGGGGTCGAGCAGTACTTC. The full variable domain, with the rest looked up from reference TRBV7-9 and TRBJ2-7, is DTGVSQNPRHKITKRGQNVTFRCDPISEHNRLYWYRQTLGQGPEFLTYFQNEAQLEKSRLLSDRFSAERPKGSFSTLEIQRTEQGDSAMYLCASSSRTGTGVEQYFGPGTRLTVT.

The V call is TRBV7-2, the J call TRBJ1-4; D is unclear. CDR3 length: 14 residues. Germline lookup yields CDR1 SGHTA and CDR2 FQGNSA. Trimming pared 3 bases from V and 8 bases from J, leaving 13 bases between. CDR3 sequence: CASSLMARSEKLFF. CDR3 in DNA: TGTGCCAGCAGCTTGATGGCCAGGTCCGAAAAACTGTTTTTT. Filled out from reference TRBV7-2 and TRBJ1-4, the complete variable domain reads GAGVSQSPSNKVTEKGKDVELRCDPISGHTALYWYRQSLGQGLEFLIYFQGNSAPDKSGLPSDRFSAERTGGSVSTLTIQRTQQEDSAVYLCASSLMARSEKLFFGSGTQLSVL.

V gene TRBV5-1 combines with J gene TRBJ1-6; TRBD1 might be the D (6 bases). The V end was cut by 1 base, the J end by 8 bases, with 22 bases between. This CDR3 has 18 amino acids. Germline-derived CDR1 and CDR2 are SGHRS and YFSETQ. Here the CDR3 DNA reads TGCGCCAGCAGCTTGTCGGGACACCGGGCCGGGAGGGATTCACCCCTCCACTTT. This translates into CASSLSGHRAGRDSPLHF. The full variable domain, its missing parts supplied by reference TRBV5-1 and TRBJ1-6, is KAGVTQTPRYLIKTRGQQVTLSCSPISGHRSVSWYQQTPGQGLQFLFEYFSETQRNKGNFPGRFSGRQFSNSRSEMNVSTLELGDSALYLCASSLSGHRAGRDSPLHFGNGTRLTVT.

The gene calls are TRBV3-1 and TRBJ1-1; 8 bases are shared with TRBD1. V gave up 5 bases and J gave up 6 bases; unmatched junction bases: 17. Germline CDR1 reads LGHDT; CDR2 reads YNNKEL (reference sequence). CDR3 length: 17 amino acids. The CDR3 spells CASSKSSSWQGAPEAFF. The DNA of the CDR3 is TGTGCCAGCAGCAAAAGCTCTTCCTGGCAGGGGGCTCCTGAAGCTTTCTTT.

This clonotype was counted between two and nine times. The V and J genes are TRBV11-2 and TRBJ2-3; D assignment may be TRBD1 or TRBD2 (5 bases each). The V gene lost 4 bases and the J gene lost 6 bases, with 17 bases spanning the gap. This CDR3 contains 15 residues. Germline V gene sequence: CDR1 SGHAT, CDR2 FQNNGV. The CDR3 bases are TGTGCCAGCAGCTCAGTTGGGACCCGTGGCGATACGCAGTATTTT. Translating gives CASSSVGTRGDTQYF.

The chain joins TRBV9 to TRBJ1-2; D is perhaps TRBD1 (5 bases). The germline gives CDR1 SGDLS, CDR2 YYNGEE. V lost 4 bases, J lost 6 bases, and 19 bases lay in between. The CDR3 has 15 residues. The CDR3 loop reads CASSPTVPLRDGYTF. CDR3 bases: TGTGCCAGCAGCCCAACCGTCCCCCTCAGGGATGGCTACACCTTC.

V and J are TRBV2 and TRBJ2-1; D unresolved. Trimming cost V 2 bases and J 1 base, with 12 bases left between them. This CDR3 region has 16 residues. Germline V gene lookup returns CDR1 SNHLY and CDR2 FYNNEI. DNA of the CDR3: TGTGCCAGCAGTGAAACCATTACGAGGTCCTACAATGAGCAGTTCTTC. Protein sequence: CASSETITRSYNEQFF.

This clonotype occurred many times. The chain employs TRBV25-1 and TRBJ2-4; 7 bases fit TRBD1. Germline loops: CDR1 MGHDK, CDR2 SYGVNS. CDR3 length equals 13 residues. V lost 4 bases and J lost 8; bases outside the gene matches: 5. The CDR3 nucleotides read TGTGCCAGCAGTGTCAACAGGGGTGACATTCAGTACTTC. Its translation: CASSVNRGDIQYF.

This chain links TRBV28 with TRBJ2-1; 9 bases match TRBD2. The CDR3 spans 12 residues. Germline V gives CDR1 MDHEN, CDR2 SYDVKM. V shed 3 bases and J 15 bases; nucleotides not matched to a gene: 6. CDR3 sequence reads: CASSFPAGGRFF. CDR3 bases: TGTGCCAGCAGTTTCCCCGCGGGGGGGCGGTTCTTC.

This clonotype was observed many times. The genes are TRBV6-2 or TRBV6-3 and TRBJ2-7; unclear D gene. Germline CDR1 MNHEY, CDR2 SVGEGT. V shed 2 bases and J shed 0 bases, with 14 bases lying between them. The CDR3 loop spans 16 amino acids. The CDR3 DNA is TGTGCCAGCAGTTACGTCTCCGGCGCCCTCTCCTACGAGCAGTACTTC. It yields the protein CASSYVSGALSYEQYF.

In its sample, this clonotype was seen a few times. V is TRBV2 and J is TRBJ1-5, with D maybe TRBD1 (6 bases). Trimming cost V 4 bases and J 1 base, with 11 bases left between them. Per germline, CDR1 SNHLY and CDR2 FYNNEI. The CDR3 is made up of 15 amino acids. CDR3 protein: CASSVEGGSNQPQHF. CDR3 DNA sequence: TGTGCCAGCAGTGTAGAGGGGGGGAGCAATCAGCCCCAGCATTTT.

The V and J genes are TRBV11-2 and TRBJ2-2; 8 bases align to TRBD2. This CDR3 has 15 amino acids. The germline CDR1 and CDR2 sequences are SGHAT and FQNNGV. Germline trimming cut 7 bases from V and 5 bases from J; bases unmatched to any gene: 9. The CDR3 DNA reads TGTGCCAGCACCCTTAGCGGGGTCGGAACCGGGGAGCTGTTTTTT. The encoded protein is CASTLSGVGTGELFF.

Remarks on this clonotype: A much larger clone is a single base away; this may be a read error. The CDR3 loop is CASSQALGGSQPQHF. CDR3 DNA: TGTGCCAGCAGCCAAGCCCTAGGGGGCAGTCAGCCCCAGCATTTT. V and J are TRBV4-2 and TRBJ1-5; 7 bases are shared with TRBD1. The CDR3 is 15 residues long. V lost 1 base and J lost 6; bases outside the gene matches: 6. Germline V gene lookup returns CDR1 LGHNA and CDR2 YNFKEQ.